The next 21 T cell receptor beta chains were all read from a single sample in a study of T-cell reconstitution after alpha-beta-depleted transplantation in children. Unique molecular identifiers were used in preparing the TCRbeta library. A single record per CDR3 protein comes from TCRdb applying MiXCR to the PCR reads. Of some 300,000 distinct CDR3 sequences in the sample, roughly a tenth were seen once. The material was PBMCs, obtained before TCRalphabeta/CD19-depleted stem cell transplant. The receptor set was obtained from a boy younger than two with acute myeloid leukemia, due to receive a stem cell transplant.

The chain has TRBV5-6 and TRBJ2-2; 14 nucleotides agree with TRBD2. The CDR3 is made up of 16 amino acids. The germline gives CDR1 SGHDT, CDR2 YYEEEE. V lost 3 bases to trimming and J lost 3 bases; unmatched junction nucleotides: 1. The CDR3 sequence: CASSWGLAGDTGELFF. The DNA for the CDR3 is TGTGCCAGCAGCTGGGGACTAGCGGGGGACACCGGGGAGCTGTTTTTT.

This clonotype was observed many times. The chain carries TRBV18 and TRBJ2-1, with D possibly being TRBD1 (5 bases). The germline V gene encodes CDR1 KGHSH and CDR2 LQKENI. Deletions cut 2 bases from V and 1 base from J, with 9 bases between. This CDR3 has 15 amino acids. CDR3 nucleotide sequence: TGTGCCAGCTCACCAGAGCCAGGGTCCTACAATGAGCAGTTCTTC. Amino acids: CASSPEPGSYNEQFF.

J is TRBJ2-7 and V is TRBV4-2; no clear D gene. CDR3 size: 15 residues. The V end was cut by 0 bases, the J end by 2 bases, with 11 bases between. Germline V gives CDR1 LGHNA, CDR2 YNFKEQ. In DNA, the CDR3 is TGTGCCAGCAGCCAAGATGTGGAAATCACCTACGAGCAGTACTTC. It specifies CASSQDVEITYEQYF.

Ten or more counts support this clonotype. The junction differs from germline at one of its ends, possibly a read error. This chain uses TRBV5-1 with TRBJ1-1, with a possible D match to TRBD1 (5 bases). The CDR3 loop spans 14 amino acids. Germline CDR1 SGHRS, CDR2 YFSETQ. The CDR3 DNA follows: TGCGCCAGCAACATTGGACAAGCGAACACTGAATCTTTCTTT. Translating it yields CASNIGQANTESFF.

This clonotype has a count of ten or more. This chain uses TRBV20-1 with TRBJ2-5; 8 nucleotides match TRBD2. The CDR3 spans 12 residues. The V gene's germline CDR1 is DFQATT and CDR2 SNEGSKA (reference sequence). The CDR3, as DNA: TGCAGCGGGGGGGGGAACCAAGAGACCCAGTACTTC. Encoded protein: CSGGGNQETQYF.

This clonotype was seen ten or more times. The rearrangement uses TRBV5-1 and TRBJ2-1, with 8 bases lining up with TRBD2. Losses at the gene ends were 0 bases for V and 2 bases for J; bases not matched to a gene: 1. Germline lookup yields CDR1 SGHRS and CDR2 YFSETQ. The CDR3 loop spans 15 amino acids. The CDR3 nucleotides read TGCGCCAGCAGCTTGGGACTAGCGACCTACAATGAGCAGTTCTTC. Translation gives CASSLGLATYNEQFF.

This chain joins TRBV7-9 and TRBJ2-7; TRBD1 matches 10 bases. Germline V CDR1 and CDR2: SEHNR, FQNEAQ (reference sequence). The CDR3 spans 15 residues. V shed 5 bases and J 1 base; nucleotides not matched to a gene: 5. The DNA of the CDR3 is TGTGCCAGCAGCCTCCCGGGACAGGGGTCCTACGAGCAGTACTTC. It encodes CASSLPGQGSYEQYF.

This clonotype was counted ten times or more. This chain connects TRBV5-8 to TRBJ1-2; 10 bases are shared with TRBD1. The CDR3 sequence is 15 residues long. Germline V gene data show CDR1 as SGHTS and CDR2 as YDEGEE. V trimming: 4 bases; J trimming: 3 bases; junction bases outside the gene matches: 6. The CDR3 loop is CASSNPGQGHYGYTF. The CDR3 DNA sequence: TGTGCCAGCAGCAATCCGGGACAGGGGCACTATGGCTACACCTTC.

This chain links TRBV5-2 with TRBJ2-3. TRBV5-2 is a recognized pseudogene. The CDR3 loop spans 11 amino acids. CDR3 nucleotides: TGTGCCATGGGCTTCCTAGGGACGCAGTATTTT. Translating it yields CAMGFLGTQYF.

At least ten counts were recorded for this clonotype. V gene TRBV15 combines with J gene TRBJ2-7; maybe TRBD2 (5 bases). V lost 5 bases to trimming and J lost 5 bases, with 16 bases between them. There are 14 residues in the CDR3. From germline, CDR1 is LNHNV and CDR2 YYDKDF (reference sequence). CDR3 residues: CATSPRTQRDEQYF. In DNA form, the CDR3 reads TGTGCCACCAGCCCTAGGACTCAGAGAGACGAGCAGTACTTC.

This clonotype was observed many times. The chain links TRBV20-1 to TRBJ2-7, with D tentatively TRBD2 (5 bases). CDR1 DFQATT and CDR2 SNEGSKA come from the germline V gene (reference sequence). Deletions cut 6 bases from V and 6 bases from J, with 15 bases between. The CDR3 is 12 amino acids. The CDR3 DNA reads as TGCAGTGCCTGGACCCGAGAGGGCGAGCAGTACTTC. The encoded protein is CSAWTREGEQYF.

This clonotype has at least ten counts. As DNA, the CDR3 is TGTGCCGTGCGAGGGCTCGATGAGCAGTTCTTC. This translates into CAVRGLDEQFF. The chain employs TRBV24-1 and TRBJ2-1; perhaps TRBD2 as D (5 bases). Germline CDR1 KGHDR, CDR2 SFDVKD. Trimming removed 12 bases from V and 8 bases from J, with 13 bases in between. The CDR3 spans 11 residues.

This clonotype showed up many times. The CDR3 here is CATSDPPGGQETQYF. CDR3 DNA: TGTGCCACCAGTGATCCGCCGGGGGGGCAAGAGACCCAGTACTTC. The chain combines TRBV24-1 with TRBJ2-5, with TRBD2 matching 8 bases. The CDR3 runs 15 residues. Germline trimming cut 3 bases from V and 2 bases from J; bases unmatched to any gene: 4. CDR1 and CDR2 from the germline V gene are KGHDR and SFDVKD.

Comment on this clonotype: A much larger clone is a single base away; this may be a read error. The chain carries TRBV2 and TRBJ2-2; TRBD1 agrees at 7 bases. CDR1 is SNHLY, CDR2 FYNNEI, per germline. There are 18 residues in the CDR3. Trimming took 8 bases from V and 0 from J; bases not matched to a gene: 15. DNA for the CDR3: TGTGCCAGCTGTTTCAACTTCGCGACAGGGTCGAACACCGGGGAGCTGTTTTTT. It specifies CASCFNFATGSNTGELFF.

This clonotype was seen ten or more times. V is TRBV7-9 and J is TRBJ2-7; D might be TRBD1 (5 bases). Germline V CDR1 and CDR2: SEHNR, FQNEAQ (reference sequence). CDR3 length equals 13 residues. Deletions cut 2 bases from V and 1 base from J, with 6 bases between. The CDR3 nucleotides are TGTGCCAGCAGCTTACCAGGGTCCTACGAGCAGTACTTC. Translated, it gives CASSLPGSYEQYF.

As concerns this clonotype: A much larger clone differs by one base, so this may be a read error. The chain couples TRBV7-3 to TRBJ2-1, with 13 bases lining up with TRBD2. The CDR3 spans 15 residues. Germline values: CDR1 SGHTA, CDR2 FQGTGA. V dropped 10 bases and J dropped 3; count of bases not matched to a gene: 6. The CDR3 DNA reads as TGTGCCATCAGTCGGACTAGCGGGAGCTACAATGAGCAGTTCTTC. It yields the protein CAISRTSGSYNEQFF.

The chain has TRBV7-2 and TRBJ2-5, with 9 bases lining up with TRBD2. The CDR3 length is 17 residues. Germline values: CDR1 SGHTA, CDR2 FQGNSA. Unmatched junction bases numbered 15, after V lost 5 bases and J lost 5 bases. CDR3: CASSPQSLVAGAETQYF. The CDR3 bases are TGTGCCAGCAGCCCCCAATCTTTGGTAGCGGGAGCGGAGACCCAGTACTTC.

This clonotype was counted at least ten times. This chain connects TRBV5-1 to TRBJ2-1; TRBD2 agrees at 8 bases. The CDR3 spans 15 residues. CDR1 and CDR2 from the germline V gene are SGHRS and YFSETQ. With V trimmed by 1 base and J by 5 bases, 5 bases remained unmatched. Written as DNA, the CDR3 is TGCGCCAGCAGCTTGAGAGCGGGGGACGACAATGAGCAGTTCTTC. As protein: CASSLRAGDDNEQFF.

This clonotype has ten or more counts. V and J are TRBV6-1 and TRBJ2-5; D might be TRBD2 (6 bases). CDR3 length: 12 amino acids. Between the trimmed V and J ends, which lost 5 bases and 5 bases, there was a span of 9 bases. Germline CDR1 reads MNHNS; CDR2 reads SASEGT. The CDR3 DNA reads TGTGCCAGCAGTATCGGAGGGGAGACCCAGTACTTC. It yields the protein CASSIGGETQYF.

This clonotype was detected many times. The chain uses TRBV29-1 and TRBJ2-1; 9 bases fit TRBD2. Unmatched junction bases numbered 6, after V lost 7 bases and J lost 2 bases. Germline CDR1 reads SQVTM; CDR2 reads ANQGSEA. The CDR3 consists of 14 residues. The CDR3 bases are TGCAGCGCTGCTCAGCGGGGGGCCTACAATGAGCAGTTCTTC. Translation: CSAAQRGAYNEQFF.

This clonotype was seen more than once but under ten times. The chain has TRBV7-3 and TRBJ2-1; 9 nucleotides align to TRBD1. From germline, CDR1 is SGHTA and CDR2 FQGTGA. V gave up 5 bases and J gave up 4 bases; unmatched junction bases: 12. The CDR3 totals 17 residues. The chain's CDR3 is CASSPSAGTGPYNEQFF. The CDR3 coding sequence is TGTGCCAGCAGCCCCTCGGCCGGGACAGGGCCTTACAATGAGCAGTTCTTC.